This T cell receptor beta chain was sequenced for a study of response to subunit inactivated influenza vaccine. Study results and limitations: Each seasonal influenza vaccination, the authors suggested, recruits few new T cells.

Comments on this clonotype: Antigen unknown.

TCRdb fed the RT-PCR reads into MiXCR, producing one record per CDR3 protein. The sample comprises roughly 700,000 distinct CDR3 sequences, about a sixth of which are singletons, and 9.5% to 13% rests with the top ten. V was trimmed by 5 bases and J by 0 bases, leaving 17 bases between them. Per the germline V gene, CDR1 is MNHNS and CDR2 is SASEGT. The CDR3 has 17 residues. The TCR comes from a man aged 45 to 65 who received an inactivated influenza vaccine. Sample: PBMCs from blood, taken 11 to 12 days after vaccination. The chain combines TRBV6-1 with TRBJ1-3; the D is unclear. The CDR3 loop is CASSPRAGRSSGNTIYF. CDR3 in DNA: TGTGCCAGCAGTCCCCGTGCAGGACGGAGCTCTGGAAACACCATATATTTT.